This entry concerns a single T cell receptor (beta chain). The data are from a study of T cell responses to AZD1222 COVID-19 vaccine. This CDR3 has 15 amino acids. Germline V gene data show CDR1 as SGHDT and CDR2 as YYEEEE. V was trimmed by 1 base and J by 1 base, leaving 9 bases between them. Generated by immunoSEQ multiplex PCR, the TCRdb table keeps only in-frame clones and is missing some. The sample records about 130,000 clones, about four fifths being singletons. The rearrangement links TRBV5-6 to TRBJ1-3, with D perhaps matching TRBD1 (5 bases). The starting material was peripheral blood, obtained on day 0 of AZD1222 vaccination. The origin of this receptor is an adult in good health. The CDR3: CASSLLGGSGNTIYF. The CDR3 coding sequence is TGTGCCAGCAGCTTGTTGGGGGGATCTGGAAACACCATATATTTT.